This T cell receptor beta chain emerged from a study of regulatory T cells in long-lasting Graves disease. Study results and limitations: Persistent disease exhibited a predilection for TRBV28, TRBJ1-2 and TRBJ2-5.

The time point is: newly diagnosed GD, antithyroid drugs for less than 3 months. Construction of the TCR library relied on RNA isolated from PBMCs. Trimming at V came to 8 bases and at J to 4 bases, leaving 15 bases not matched to a gene. The germline V gene has CDR1 SQVTM and CDR2 ANQGSEA. This CDR3 is built from 17 residues. This clonotype was observed at least ten times. What it binds is unknown. Assembly of TCR beta libraries relied on iRepertoire HTBI primers together with Arm-PCR of CDR3 regions. Each CDR3 protein is one row after TCRdb ran MiXCR on the multiplex PCR reads. Found here are some 400,000 distinct CDR3 sequences, more than 13% of them singletons; the top ten hold around 15%. This same sample was also part of a study on T cells in Graves' hyperthyroidism and ophthalmopathy.

V and J are TRBV29-1 and TRBJ2-1; 12 bases agree with TRBD2. The receptor was isolated from a woman in her 30s with Graves disease. The specimen was peripheral blood mononuclear cells (PBMCs), collected at new diagnosis, from a patient treated with antithyroid drugs. The CDR3: CSTLRVTSGRPYNEQFF. The CDR3 DNA reads as TGCAGCACGTTGCGGGTGACTAGCGGGAGACCGTACAATGAGCAGTTCTTC.